The sequence of this TCR beta chain was determined in a study of neurological immune-mediated disorders. Overall study: Of the 34 patients who had multiple sclerosis, about 30 had the relapsing-remitting form and 3 had the secondary progressive form. Study findings and constraints: Phylogenetic grouping placed 18 of 34 multiple sclerosis patients' repertoires in one related-CDR3 cluster, a possible signature. Expanded clones shared no identical CDR3 amino acid sequences across subjects, which suggested private TCR-beta repertoires in all groups.

5'RACE with 10-nucleotide random UMIs produced the cDNA. TCRdb used MiXCR to reprocess the 5' RACE reads, holding one entry per CDR3 protein. This sample has 20,000 to 25,000 distinct CDR3 sequences, with around 16% found just once. This clonotype came up many times. The target antigen is unknown. The CDR3 contains 14 residues. Germline V gene data show CDR1 as SGHDT and CDR2 as YYEEEE. The V gene lost 7 bases and the J gene lost 0 bases, with 11 bases spanning the gap. This chain joins TRBV5-6 and TRBJ2-1; no reliable D call. This TCR derives from a woman younger than 35 with multiple sclerosis. Sequenced material: CD8+ T cells from blood. The CDR3 sequence is CASLSRSSYNEQFF. The CDR3 bases are TGTGCCAGCCTGAGTAGGTCCTCCTACAATGAGCAGTTCTTC.